This TCR beta chain was identified during a study of cytomegalovirus exposure and HLA in healthy donors. CDR3 length: 18 residues. Germline V gives CDR1 MNHEY, CDR2 SMNVEV (reference sequence). V was clipped by 3 bases and J by 3 bases; unmatched bases: 8. Findings and caveats of the study: In a later analysis, TCR beta V- and J-gene trimming showed a link to a missense DCLRE1C variant. A list of approximately 160 TCR beta chains associated with cytomegalovirus was given. Fewer N-insertions (relative to the approximately 670-donor mean) were reportedly seen in an Asian-associated ancestry cluster in a later analysis. Productive rates of about 90% or about 30% were seen for most TCR beta V segments in an earlier analysis.

On this clone itself: Its antigen is undetermined.

Primers included in the PCR were 60 Vbeta and 13 Jbeta primers. The method was immunoSEQ multiplex PCR; TCRdb's version includes in-frame clones alone and lacks a portion of them. This table has 66,000 or so clones, roughly nine tenths appearing once. V usage is TRBV27 and J usage is TRBJ2-2; 12 bases map to TRBD2. Sequenced input: PBMCs. The sequence came from a man aged 30 to 45 in good health and CMV-seropositive. CDR3 nucleotides: TGTGCCAGCAGTTTGAGTGGGCTAGCGGGAGGGTACACCGGGGAGCTGTTTTTT. Amino acids: CASSLSGLAGGYTGELFF.